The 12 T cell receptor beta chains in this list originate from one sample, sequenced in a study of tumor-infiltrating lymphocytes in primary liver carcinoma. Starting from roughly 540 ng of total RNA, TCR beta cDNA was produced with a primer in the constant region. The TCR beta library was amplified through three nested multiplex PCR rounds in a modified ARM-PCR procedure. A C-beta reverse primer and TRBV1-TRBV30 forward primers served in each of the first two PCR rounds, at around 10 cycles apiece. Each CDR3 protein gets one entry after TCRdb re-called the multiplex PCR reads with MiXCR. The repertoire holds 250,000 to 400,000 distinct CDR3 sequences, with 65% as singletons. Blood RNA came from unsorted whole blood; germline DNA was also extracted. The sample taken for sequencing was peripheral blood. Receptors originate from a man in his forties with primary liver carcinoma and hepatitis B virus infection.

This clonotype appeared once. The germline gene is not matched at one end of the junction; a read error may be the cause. CDR3 nucleotide sequence: TGTGCCAGCAGTCCCGAGGGGGAAGTACACTCCTATAACTCACTCCTCCACTTT. This encodes CASSPEGEVHSYNSLLHF. V gene TRBV11-3 combines with J gene TRBJ1-6; tentatively, D is TRBD1 (6 bases). Germline values: CDR1 SGHNT, CDR2 YENEEA. The CDR3 contains 18 residues.

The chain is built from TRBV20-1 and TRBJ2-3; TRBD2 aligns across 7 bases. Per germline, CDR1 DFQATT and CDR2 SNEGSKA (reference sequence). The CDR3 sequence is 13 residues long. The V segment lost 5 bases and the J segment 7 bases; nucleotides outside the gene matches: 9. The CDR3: CSAYSGPGNTQYF. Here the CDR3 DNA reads TGCAGTGCTTATAGCGGGCCTGGAAATACGCAGTATTTT.

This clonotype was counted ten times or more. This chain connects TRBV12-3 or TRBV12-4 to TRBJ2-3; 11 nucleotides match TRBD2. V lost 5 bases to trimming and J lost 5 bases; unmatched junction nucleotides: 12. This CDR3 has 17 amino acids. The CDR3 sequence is CASSPTSGTSSGDTQYF. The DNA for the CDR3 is TGTGCCAGCAGTCCGACTAGCGGGACTTCTTCCGGAGATACGCAGTATTTT.

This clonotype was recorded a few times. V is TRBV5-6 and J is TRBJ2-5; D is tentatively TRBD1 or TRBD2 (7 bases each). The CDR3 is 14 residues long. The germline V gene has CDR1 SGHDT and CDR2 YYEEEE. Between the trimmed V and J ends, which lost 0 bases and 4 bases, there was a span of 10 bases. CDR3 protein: CASSLAGGGETQYF. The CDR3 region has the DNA TGTGCCAGCAGCTTGGCAGGGGGGGGAGAGACCCAGTACTTC.

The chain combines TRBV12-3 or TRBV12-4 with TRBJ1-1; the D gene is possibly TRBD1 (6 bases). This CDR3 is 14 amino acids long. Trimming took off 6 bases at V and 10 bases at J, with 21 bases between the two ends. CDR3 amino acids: CASSPLQGTAGAFF. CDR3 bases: TGTGCCAGCAGCCCATTACAGGGCACAGCTGGAGCTTTCTTT.

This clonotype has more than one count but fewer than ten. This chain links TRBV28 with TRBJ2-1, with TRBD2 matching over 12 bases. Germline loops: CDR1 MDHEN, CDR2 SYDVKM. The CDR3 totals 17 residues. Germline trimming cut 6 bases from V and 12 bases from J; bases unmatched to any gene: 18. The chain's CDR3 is CASSVGGLAGPVTAQFF. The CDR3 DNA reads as TGTGCCAGCAGCGTTGGGGGACTAGCGGGCCCAGTGACCGCGCAGTTCTTC.

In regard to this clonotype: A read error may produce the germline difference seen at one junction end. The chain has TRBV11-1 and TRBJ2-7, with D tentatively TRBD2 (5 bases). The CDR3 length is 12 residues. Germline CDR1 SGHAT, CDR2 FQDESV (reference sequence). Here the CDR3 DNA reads TGTGCCGGCAGCTTAGGAGGATACGAGCAGCACTTC. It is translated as CAGSLGGYEQHF.

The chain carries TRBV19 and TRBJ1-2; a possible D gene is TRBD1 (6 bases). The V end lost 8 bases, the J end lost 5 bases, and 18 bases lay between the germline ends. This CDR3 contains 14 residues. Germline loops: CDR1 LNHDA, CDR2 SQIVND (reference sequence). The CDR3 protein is CASGNNNRAYGYTF. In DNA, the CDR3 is TGTGCCAGTGGTAACAACAACAGGGCTTATGGCTACACCTTC.

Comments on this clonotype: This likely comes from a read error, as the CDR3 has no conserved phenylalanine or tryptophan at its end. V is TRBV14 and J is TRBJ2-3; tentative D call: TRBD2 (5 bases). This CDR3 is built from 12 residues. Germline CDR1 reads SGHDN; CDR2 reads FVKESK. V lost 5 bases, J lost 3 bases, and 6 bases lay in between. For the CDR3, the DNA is TGTGCCAGCAGCTCGGGGACAGATACGCAGTATTAT. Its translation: CASSSGTDTQYY.

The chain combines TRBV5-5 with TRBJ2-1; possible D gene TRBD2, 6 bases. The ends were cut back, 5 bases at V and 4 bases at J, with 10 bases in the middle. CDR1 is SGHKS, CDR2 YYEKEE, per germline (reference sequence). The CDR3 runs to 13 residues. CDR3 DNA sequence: TGTGCCAGCAGAACGGGAGTATACAATGAGCAGTTCTTC. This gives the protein CASRTGVYNEQFF.

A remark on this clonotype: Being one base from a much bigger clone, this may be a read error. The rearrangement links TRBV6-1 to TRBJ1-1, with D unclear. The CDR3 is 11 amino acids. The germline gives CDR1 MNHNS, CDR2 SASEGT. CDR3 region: CTSMSDTEAFF. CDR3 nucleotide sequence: TGTACCAGCATGTCCGACACTGAAGCTTTCTTT.

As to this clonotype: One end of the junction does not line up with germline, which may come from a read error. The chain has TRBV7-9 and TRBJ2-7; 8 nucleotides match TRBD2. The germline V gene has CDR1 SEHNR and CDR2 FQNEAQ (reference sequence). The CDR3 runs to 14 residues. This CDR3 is CDSSLAAGVREQYF. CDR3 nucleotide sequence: TGTGACAGCAGCTTAGCAGCGGGAGTACGCGAGCAGTACTTC. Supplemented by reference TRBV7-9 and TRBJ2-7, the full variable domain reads DTGVSQNPRHKITKRGQNVTFRCDPISEHNRLYWYRQTLGQGPEFLTYFQNEAQLEKSRLLSDRFSAERPKGSFSTLEIQRTEQGDSAMYLCDSSLAAGVREQYFGPGTRLTVT.